This TCR beta chain was recorded in a study of CD8+CD57+ T cells in acquired aplastic anemia. Investigators profiled TCR beta VDJ and CDR3 from genomic DNA template. Each CDR3 protein gets one entry after TCRdb re-called the reads with MiXCR. The sample gives 200,000 to 250,000 distinct CDR3 sequences, around 32% of which show up once; 1.1% is in the top ten. Germline V gives CDR1 DFQATT, CDR2 SNEGSKA (reference sequence). V was trimmed by 6 bases and J by 1 base, leaving 17 bases between them. This CDR3 contains 15 residues. The sequenced material came from sorted CD4+, CD8+, or CD8+CD57+ T cells (not recorded which) from PBMCs. The clonotype was recovered from a human donor in good health, serving as a control. The genes are TRBV20-1 and TRBJ2-3; D is possibly TRBD1 (6 bases). The CDR3 DNA sequence: TGCAGTGCCAGTTGCAGGGGATGGGGCACAGATACGCAGTATTTT. This translates into CSASCRGWGTDTQYF.